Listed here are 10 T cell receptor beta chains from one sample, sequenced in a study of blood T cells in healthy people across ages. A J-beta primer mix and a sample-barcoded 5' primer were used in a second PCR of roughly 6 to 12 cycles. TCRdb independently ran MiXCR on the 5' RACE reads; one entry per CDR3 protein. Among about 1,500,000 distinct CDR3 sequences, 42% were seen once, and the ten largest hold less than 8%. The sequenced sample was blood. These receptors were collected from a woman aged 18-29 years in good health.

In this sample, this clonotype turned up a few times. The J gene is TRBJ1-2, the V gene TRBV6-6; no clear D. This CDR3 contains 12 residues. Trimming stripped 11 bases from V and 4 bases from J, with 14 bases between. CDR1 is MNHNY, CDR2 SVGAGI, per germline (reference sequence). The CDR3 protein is CASAPDGYGYTF. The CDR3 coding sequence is TGTGCCTCCGCTCCCGACGGCTATGGCTACACCTTC.

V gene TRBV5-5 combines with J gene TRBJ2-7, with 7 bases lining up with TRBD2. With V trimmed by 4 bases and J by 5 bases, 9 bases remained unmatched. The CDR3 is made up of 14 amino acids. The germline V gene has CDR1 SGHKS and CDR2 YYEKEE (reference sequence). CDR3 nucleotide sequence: TGTGCCAGCAGCCAGCAAGCGGGGCCCAACGAGCAGTACTTC. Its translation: CASSQQAGPNEQYF.

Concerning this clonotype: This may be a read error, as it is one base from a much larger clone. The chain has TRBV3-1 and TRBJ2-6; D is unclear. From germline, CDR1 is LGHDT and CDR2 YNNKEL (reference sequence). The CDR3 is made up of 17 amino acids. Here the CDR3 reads CVSSLKPLSSGANVLTF. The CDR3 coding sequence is TGTGTCAGCAGCCTGAAACCACTATCCTCTGGGGCCAACGTCCTGACTTTC. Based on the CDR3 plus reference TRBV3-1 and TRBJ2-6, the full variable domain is DTAVSQTPKYLVTQMGNDKSIKCEQNLGHDTMYWYKQDSKKFLKIMFSYNNKELIINETVPNRFSPKSPDKAHLNLHINSLELGDSAVYFCVSSLKPLSSGANVLTFGAGSRLTVL.

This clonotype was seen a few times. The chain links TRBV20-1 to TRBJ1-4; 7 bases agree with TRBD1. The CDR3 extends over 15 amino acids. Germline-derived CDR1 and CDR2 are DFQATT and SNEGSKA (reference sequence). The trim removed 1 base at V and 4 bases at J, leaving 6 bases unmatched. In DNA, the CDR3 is TGCAGTGCTAGAGGTGGGGGACAGAGTAATGAAAAACTGTTTTTT. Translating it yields CSARGGGQSNEKLFF.

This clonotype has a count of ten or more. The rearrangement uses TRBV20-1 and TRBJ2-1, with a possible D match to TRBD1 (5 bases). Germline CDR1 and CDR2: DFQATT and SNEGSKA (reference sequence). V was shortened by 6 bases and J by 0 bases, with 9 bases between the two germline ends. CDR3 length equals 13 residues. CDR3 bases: TGCAGTGCGAGACAGAGCTCCTACAATGAGCAGTTCTTC. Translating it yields CSARQSSYNEQFF.

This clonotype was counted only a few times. The CDR3: CATSDVRGQAGELFF. The CDR3 DNA follows: TGTGCCACCAGTGATGTCCGGGGGCAGGCCGGGGAGCTGTTTTTT. The chain links TRBV24-1 to TRBJ2-2; possibly TRBD1 or TRBD2 for D (6 bases each). The germline CDR1 and CDR2 sequences are KGHDR and SFDVKD. V lost 3 bases to trimming and J lost 6 bases, with 13 bases between them. CDR3 length: 15 residues.

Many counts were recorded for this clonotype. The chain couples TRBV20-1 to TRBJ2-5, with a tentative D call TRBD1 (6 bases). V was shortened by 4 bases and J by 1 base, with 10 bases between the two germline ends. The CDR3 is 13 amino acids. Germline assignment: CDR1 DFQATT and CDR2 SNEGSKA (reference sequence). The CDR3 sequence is CSAKGELQETQYF. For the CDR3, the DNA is TGCAGTGCTAAGGGGGAACTCCAAGAGACCCAGTACTTC.

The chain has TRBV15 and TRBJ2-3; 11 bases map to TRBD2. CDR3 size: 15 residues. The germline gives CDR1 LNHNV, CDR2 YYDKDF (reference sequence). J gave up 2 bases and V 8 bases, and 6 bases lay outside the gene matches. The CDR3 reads CATATSGRYTDTQYF. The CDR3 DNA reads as TGTGCCACCGCCACTAGCGGGAGATACACAGATACGCAGTATTTT.

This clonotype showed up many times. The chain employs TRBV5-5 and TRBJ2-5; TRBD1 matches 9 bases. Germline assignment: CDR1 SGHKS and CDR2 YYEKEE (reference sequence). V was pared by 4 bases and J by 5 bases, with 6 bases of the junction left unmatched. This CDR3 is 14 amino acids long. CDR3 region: CASSTRTGEETQYF. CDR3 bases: TGTGCCAGCAGCACAAGGACAGGGGAGGAGACCCAGTACTTC. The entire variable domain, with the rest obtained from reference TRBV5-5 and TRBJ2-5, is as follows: DAGVTQSPTHLIKTRGQQVTLRCSPISGHKSVSWYQQVLGQGPQFIFQYYEKEERGRGNFPDRFSARQFPNYSSELNVNALLLGDSALYLCASSTRTGEETQYFGPGTRLLVL.

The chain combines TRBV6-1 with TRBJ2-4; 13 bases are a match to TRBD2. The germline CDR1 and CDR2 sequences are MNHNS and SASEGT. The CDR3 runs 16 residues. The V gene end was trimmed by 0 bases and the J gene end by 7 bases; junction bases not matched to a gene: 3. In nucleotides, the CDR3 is TGTGCCAGCAGTGAAGCGGAGGGACTAGCGGGGAACATTCAGTACTTC. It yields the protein CASSEAEGLAGNIQYF.